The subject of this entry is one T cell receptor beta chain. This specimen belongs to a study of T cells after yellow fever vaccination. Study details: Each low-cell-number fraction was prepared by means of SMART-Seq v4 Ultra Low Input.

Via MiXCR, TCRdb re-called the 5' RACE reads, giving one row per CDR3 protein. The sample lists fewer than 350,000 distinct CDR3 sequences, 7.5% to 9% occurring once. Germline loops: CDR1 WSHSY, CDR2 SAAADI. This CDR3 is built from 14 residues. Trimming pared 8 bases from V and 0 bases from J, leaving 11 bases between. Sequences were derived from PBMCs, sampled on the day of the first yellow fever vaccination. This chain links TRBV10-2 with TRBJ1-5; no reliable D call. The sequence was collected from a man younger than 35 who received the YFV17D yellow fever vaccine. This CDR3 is CASAGDNSNQPQHF. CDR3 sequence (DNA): TGCGCCAGCGCGGGAGATAATAGCAATCAGCCCCAGCATTTT.